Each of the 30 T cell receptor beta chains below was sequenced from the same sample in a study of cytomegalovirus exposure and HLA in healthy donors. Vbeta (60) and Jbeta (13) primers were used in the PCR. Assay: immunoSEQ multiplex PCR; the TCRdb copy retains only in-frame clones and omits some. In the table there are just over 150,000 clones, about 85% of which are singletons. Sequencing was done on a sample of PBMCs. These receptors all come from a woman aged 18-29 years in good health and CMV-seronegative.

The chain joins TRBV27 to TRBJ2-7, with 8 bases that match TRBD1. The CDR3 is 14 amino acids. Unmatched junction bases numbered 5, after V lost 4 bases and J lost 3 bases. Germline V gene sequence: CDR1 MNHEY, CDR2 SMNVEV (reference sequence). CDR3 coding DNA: TGTGCCAGCAGTTCTCCAGGACAGGGCTACGAGCAGTACTTC. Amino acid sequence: CASSSPGQGYEQYF.

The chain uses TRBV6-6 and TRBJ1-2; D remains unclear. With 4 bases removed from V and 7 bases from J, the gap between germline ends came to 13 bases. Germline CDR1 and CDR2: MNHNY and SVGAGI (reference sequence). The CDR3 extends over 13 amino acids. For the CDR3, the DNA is TGTGCCAGCAGTTCTTCCGGGATTGGTGGCTACACCTTC. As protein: CASSSSGIGGYTF.

CDR3 in DNA: TGCGCCAGCAGCCAAGATGGGAGAGAGGCCAATCAGCCCCAGCATTTT. It codes for CASSQDGREANQPQHF. V is TRBV4-1 and J is TRBJ1-5; no definite D call. This CDR3 has 16 residues. V was cut by 0 bases and J by 3 bases, with 12 bases left in between. The germline V gene has CDR1 MGHRA and CDR2 YSYEKL.

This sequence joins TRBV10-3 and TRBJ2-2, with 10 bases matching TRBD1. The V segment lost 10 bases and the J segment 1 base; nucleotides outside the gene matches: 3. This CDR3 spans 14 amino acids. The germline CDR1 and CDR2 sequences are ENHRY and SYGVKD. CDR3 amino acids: CATRTGGNTGELFF. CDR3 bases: TGTGCCACCCGGACAGGGGGGAACACCGGGGAGCTGTTTTTT.

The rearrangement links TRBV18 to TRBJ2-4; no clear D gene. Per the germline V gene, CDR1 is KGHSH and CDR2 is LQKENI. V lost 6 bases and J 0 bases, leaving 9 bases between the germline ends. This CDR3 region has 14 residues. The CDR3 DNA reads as TGTGCCAGCTCCCTGGCCGTAGCCAAAAACATTCAGTACTTC. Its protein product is CASSLAVAKNIQYF.

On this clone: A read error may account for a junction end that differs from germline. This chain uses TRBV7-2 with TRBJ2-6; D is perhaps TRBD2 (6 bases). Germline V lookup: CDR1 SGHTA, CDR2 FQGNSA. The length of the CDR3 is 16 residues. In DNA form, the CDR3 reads TGCGCCAGCAGCCAAGACAGCGGGTCTGGGGCCAACGTCCTGACTTTC. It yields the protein CASSQDSGSGANVLTF.

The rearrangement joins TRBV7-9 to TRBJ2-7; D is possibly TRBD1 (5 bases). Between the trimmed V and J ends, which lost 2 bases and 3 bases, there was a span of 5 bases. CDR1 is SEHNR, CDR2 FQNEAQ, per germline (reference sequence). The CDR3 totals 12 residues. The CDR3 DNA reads TGTGCCAGCAGCTTACAGGGCTACGAGCAGTACTTC. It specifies CASSLQGYEQYF.

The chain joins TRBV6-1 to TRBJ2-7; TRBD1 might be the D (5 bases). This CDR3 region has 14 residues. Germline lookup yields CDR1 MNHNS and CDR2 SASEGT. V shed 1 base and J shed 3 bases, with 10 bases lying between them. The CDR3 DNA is TGTGCCAGCAGTGAAGACAGGCTTCTCTACGAGCAGTACTTC. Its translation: CASSEDRLLYEQYF.

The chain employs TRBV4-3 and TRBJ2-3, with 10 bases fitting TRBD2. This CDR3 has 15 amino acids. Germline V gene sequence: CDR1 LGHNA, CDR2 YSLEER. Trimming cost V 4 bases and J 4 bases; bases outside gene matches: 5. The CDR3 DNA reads TGCGCCAGCAGCCTGAGAGCGGGGGGGTCAGATACGCAGTATTTT. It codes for CASSLRAGGSDTQYF.

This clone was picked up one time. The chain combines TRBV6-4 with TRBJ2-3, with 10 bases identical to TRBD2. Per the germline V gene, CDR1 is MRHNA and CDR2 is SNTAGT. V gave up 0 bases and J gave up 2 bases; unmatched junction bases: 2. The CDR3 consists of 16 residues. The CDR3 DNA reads TGTGCCAGCAGTGACTCGAGCGGGGGGGCCACAGATACGCAGTATTTT. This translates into CASSDSSGGATDTQYF.

The DNA of the CDR3 is TGTGCCAGCTCACCAGGCGGCTCTAACTATGGCTACACCTTC. Translating it yields CASSPGGSNYGYTF. The V and J genes are TRBV18 and TRBJ1-2; D is unresolved. This CDR3 contains 14 residues. Germline loops: CDR1 KGHSH, CDR2 LQKENI. With 2 bases removed from V and 0 bases from J, the gap between germline ends came to 7 bases. The whole variable domain, filled in from reference TRBV18 and TRBJ1-2, reads NAGVMQNPRHLVRRRGQEARLRCSPMKGHSHVYWYRQLPEEGLKFMVYLQKENIIDESGMPKERFSAEFPKEGPSILRIQQVVRGDSAAYFCASSPGGSNYGYTFGSGTRLTVV.

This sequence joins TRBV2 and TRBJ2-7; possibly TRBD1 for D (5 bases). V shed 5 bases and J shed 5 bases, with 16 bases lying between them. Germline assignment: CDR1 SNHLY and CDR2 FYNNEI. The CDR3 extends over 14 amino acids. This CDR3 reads CASSPRDSGNEQYF. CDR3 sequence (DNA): TGTGCCAGCAGTCCTCGCGACAGTGGCAACGAGCAGTACTTC.

The CDR3, as DNA: TGTGCCAGTAGTGCCAGGACTAGCGGGTACCAAAACATTCAGTACTTC. Its translation: CASSARTSGYQNIQYF. V usage is TRBV19 and J usage is TRBJ2-4; 11 bases are shared with TRBD2. Germline V gene lookup returns CDR1 LNHDA and CDR2 SQIVND (reference sequence). The length of the CDR3 is 16 residues. J was trimmed by 5 bases and V by 5 bases; bases with no gene match: 8.

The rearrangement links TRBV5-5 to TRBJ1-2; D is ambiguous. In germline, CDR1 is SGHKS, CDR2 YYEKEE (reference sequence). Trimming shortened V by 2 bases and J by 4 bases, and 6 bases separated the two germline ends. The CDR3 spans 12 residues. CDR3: CASSLAGYGYTF. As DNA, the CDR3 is TGTGCCAGCAGCTTAGCCGGCTATGGCTACACCTTC.

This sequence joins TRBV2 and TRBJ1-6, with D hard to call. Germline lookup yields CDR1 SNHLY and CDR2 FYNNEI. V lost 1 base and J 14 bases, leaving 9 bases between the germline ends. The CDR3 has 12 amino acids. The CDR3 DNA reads TGTGCCAGCAGTGAAGTGGGCACAACCCTCCACTTT. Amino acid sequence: CASSEVGTTLHF.

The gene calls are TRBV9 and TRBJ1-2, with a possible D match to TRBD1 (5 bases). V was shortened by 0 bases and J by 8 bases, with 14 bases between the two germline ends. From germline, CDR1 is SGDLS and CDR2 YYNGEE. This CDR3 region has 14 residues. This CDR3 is CASSVGAGDGGYTF. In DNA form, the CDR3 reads TGTGCCAGCAGCGTAGGGGCGGGGGATGGCGGCTACACCTTC.

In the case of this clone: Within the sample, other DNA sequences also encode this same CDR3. The CDR3 protein is CASSLGGANQPQHF. For the CDR3, the DNA is TGTGCCAGCAGTTTAGGAGGGGCAAATCAGCCCCAGCATTTT. The rearrangement links TRBV27 to TRBJ1-5; D perhaps matches TRBD1 (5 bases). V lost 2 bases and J lost 4, with 9 bases in between. Germline V CDR1 and CDR2: MNHEY, SMNVEV (reference sequence). The CDR3 spans 14 residues.

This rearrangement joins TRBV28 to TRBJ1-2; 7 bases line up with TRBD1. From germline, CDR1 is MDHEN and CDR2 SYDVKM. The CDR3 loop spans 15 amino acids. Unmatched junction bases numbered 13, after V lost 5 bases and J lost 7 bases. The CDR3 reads CASSRISGGLGGYTF. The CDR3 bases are TGTGCCAGCAGTAGAATCTCAGGGGGATTGGGTGGCTACACCTTC.

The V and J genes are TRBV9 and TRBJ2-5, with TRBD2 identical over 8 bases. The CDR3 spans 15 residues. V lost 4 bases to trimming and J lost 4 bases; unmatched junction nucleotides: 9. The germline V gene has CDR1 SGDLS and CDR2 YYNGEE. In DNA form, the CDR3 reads TGTGCCAGCAGCCCCCACCCCGGGAGGGTAGAGACCCAGTACTTC. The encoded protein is CASSPHPGRVETQYF.

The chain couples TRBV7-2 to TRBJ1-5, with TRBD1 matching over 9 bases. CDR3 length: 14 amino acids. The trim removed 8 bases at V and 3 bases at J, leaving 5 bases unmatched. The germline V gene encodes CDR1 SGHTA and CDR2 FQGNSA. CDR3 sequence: CASSGDRDNQPQHF. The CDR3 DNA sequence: TGTGCCAGCTCCGGGGACAGGGACAATCAGCCCCAGCATTTT.

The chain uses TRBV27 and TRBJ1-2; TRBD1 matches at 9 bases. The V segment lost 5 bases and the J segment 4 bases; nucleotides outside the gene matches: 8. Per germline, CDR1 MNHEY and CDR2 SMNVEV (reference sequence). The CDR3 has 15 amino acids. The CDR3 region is CASSHGDRESYGYTF. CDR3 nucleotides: TGTGCCAGCAGTCATGGGGACAGGGAATCCTATGGCTACACCTTC.

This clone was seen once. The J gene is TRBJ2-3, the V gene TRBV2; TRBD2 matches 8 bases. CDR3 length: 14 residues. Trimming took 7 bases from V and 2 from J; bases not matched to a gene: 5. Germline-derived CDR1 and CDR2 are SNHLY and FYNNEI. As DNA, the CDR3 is TGTGCCAGCAAGCGGGAGTATTCCACAGATACGCAGTATTTT. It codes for CASKREYSTDTQYF.

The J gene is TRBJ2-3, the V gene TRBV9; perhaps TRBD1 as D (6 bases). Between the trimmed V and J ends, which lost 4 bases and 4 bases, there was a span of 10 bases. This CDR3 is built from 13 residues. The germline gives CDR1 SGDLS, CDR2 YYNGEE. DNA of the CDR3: TGTGCCAGCAGCCGACAGGAAGCAGATACGCAGTATTTT. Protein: CASSRQEADTQYF.

CDR3 in amino acids: CASILTGGNQPQHF. CDR3 nucleotides: TGTGCCAGCATCCTAACAGGGGGCAATCAGCCCCAGCATTTT. The rearrangement joins TRBV28 to TRBJ1-5, with 7 bases lining up with TRBD1. The V gene's germline CDR1 is MDHEN and CDR2 SYDVKM. The CDR3 is made up of 14 amino acids. V lost 7 bases to trimming and J lost 2 bases; unmatched junction nucleotides: 5.

CDR3 in DNA: TGTGCCATCAGTGAGTCGAGCCAAACCTACGAGCAGTACTTC. Protein: CAISESSQTYEQYF. The chain carries TRBV10-3 and TRBJ2-7; no clear D. Germline V gene sequence: CDR1 ENHRY, CDR2 SYGVKD. CDR3 size: 14 residues. The V end lost 0 bases, the J end lost 2 bases, and 8 bases lay between the germline ends.

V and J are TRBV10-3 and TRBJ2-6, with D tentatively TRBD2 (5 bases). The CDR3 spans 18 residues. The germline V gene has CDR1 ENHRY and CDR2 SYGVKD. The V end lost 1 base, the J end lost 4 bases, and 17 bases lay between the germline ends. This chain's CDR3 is CAISEYEGSPTGANVLTF. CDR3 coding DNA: TGTGCCATCAGTGAGTATGAGGGTTCACCCACAGGGGCCAACGTCCTGACTTTC.

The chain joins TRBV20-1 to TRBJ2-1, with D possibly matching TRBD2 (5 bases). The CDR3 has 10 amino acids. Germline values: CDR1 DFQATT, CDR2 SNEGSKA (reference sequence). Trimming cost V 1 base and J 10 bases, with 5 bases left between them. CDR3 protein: CSARGGEQFF. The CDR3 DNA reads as TGCAGTGCTAGAGGAGGGGAGCAGTTCTTC.

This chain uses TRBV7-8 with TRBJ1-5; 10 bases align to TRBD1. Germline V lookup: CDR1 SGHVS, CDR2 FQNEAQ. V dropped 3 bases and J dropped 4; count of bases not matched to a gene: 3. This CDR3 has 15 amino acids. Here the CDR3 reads CASSLGQGKNQPQHF. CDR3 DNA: TGTGCCAGCAGCTTGGGACAGGGGAAAAATCAGCCCCAGCATTTT. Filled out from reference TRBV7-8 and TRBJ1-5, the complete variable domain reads GAGVSQSPRYKVAKRGQDVALRCDPISGHVSLFWYQQALGQGPEFLTYFQNEAQLDKSGLPSDRFFAERPEGSVSTLKIQRTQQEDSAVYLCASSLGQGKNQPQHFGDGTRLSIL.

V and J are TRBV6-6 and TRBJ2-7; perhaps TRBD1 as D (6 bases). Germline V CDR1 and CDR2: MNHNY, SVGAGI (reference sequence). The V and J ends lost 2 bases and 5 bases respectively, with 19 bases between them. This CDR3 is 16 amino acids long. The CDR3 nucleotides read TGTGCCAGCAGTTACCCCCCCCAGGGGATGGTGGACGAGCAGTACTTC. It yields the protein CASSYPPQGMVDEQYF.

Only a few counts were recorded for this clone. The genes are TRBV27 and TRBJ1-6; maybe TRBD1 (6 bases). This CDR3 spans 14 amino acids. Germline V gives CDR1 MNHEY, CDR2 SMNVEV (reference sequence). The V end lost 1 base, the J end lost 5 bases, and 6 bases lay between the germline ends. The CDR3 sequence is CASSLYRDNSPLHF. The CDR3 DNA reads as TGTGCCAGCAGTTTATACAGGGATAATTCACCCCTCCACTTT.